The rows below give T cell receptor beta chains drawn from one sample of a study of T cells in Graves' hyperthyroidism and ophthalmopathy. Via MiXCR, TCRdb re-called the multiplex PCR reads, giving one row per CDR3 protein. Of over 700,000 distinct CDR3 sequences listed, roughly a sixth are singletons. The sequenced material came from blood. These TCRs come from a woman between 45 and 65 years old with Graves' hyperthyroidism that later progressed to Graves' ophthalmopathy. The CDR3 runs from the conserved cysteine through the conserved F or W. D genes are given only for firm matches. Where a row states a size, it is once, few, many or the class of an expanded clone; other rows omit it.

. | 16 | . | TRBJ1-6 | TRBV6-9 | TGTGCCAGCAGTTACGCCACAGGGTCCCGCGGTCCACCCCTCCACTTT | CASSYATGSRGPPLHF
. | 16 | many | TRBJ1-1 | TRBV18 | TGTGCCAGCTCACCACGCCCAGGATCGACGAACACTGAAGCTTTCTTT | CASSPRPGSTNTEAFF
TRBD1 | 14 | few | TRBJ2-2 | TRBV30 | TGTGCCTGGAGACAGGGGGCGGCAACCGGGGAGCTGTTTTTT | CAWRQGAATGELFF
. | 14 | few | TRBJ1-1 | TRBV6-1 | TGTGCCAGCAGCAATCCGACGATGAACACTGAAGCTTTCTTT | CASSNPTMNTEAFF
TRBD1 | 16 | few | TRBJ1-3 | TRBV14 | TGTGCCAGCAGCCAACGCAGGACAGGGTCTGGAAACACCATATATTTT | CASSQRRTGSGNTIYF
. | 14 | few | TRBJ1-5 | TRBV7-6 | TGTGCCAGCACCCCAGAGGGGGGCGGGCAGCCCCAGCATTTT | CASTPEGGGQPQHF
TRBD1 | 14 | . | TRBJ1-6 | TRBV6-1 | TGTGCCAGCAGGGGTACGGACAGGTCTTCACCCCTCCACTTT | CASRGTDRSSPLHF
TRBD2 | 15 | . | TRBJ2-5 | TRBV7-2 | TGTGCCAGCAGCCGCCCTAGCGGGGGGGAAGAGACCCAGTACTTC | CASSRPSGGEETQYF
. | 11 | . | TRBJ1-2 | TRBV6-5 | TGTGCCAGCAGTTACTCAGAGGTTATCACCTTC | CASSYSEVITF
. | 13 | . | TRBJ2-5 | TRBV10-3 | TGTGCCACAACGACCCAGATCCAAGAGACCCAGTACTTC | CATTTQIQETQYF
. | 15 | few | TRBJ1-5 | TRBV27 | TGTGCCAGCAGTCCCGGGACGCAGGGGAATCAGCCCCAGCATTTT | CASSPGTQGNQPQHF
. | 15 | . | TRBJ1-1 | TRBV3-1 | TGTGCCAGCAGCCAAGATGTGGGAATGAACACTGAAGCTTTCTTT | CASSQDVGMNTEAFF
. | 13 | . | TRBJ2-5 | TRBV6-1 | TGTGCCAGCAGCAAGACTAGGAGGCAGACCCAGTACTTC | CASSKTRRQTQYF
TRBD2 | 13 | few | TRBJ2-1 | TRBV15 | TGTGCCACCAGCAGAGATAGCGGGTATGAGCAGTTCTTC | CATSRDSGYEQFF
. | 17 | many | TRBJ1-5 | TRBV7-8 | TGTGCCAGCAGCTCCCAGACGGGCCAGGTTAACAATCAGCCCCAGCATTTT | CASSSQTGQVNNQPQHF
TRBD1 | 16 | . | TRBJ2-7 | TRBV6-4 | TGTGCCAGCAGTGACACAACCCGGGACAGGGGCGACGAGCAGTACTTC | CASSDTTRDRGDEQYF
TRBD1 | 17 | many | TRBJ1-2 | TRBV7-9 | TGTGCCAGCAGCTTAGCCCTCCAGGACAGGGGTAACTATGGCTACACCTTC | CASSLALQDRGNYGYTF
. | 18 | many | TRBJ1-4 | TRBV11-2 | TGTGCCAGCAGCTTACTTTTGTCAGCGCTAGCAACTAATGAAAAACTGTTTTTT | CASSLLLSALATNEKLFF
. | 12 | few | TRBJ1-2 | TRBV10-2 | TGCGCCACCACGGACAGAATTTATGGCTACACCTTC | CATTDRIYGYTF
. | 15 | . | TRBJ2-1 | TRBV7-8 | TGTGCCAGCAGCTCCCCGGGACTGTACTATGATGAGCAGTTCTTC | CASSSPGLYYDEQFF
. | 14 | many | TRBJ2-7 | TRBV11-2 | TGTGCCAGCAGCTTAGGTGGGCGCGGGAACGAGCAGTACTTC | CASSLGGRGNEQYF
TRBD1 | 11 | few | TRBJ1-2 | TRBV25-1 | TGTGCCCCTACAGGGGGCTATGGCTACACCTTC | CAPTGGYGYTF
. | 16 | . | TRBJ1-4 | TRBV4-3 | TGCGCCAGCAGCCAAGAGGGGGCAGGGGTTAATGAAAAACTGTTTTTT | CASSQEGAGVNEKLFF
. | 16 | many | TRBJ2-3 | TRBV11-1 | TGTGCCAGCAGCTCAACCCGCGGCGGGGGCTCAGATACGCAGTATTTT | CASSSTRGGGSDTQYF
. | 13 | many | TRBJ1-1 | TRBV20-1 | TGCAGTGCTCTCCAAAGTAGGAACACTGAAGCTTTCTTT | CSALQSRNTEAFF
TRBD1 | 16 | many | TRBJ1-1 | TRBV3-1 | TGTGCCAGCAGCCAATCATCGACAGGGAGGGTCACTGAAGCTTTCTTT | CASSQSSTGRVTEAFF
TRBD1 | 14 | once | TRBJ1-5 | TRBV12-3/TRBV12-4 | TGTGCCAGCAGTAGCACAGGGGTTGGCCAGCCCCAGCATTTT | CASSSTGVGQPQHF
TRBD2 | 14 | . | TRBJ2-1 | TRBV14 | TGTGCCAGCAGCTCCGGGACTAGCGGGGTTGAGCAGTTCTTC | CASSSGTSGVEQFF
. | 17 | few | TRBJ1-4 | TRBV5-1 | TGCGCCAGCAGCTTGGTATCAGCAGGGCATACGGTTGAAAAACTGTTTTTT | CASSLVSAGHTVEKLFF
. | 13 | few | TRBJ2-5 | TRBV30 | TGTGCCTGGGGAGCACAGGGCTGGGAGACCCAGTACTTC | CAWGAQGWETQYF
. | 15 | . | TRBJ2-3 | TRBV29-1 | TGCAGCGTTGAAGATCTGCAGGGAAGCACAGATACGCAGTATTTT | CSVEDLQGSTDTQYF
TRBD1 | 16 | . | TRBJ1-1 | TRBV29-1 | TGCAGCCTGAGTTCGTGGGCAGGGGGCATGAACACTGAAGCTTTCTTT | CSLSSWAGGMNTEAFF
TRBD2 | 16 | many | TRBJ2-1 | TRBV20-1 | TGCAGTGCTGCCGCGACTAGCGGGGGGGTCAGGAATGAGCAGTTCTTC | CSAAATSGGVRNEQFF
TRBD1 | 15 | many | TRBJ1-6 | TRBV11-2 | TGTGCCAGCAGCACGAGGGGGCGAGGAAATTCACCCCTCCACTTT | CASSTRGRGNSPLHF
. | 17 | few | TRBJ2-3 | TRBV3-1 | TGTGCCAGCAGCCAAGATCTTCAGTACGACGGCACAGATACGCAGTATTTT | CASSQDLQYDGTDTQYF
. | 12 | . | TRBJ2-3 | TRBV7-4 | TGTGCCAGCAGCTTAAGCCGCTTGGCGCAGTATTTT | CASSLSRLAQYF
. | 15 | . | TRBJ1-1 | TRBV5-1 | TGCGCCAGCAGCCTCACCGGGACACTGAACACTGAAGCTTTCTTT | CASSLTGTLNTEAFF
. | 13 | few | TRBJ1-2 | TRBV7-9 | TGTGCCAGCAGCCCCCAGATACAGGGAGGCTACACCTTC | CASSPQIQGGYTF
TRBD2 | 13 | few | TRBJ2-5 | TRBV20-1 | TGCAGTGCCTCGACTAGCGCCAAAGAGACCCAGTACTTC | CSASTSAKETQYF
TRBD1 | 15 | many | TRBJ1-5 | TRBV2 | TGTGCCAGCAGTGAGGACAGGGGACCTTCTCAGCCCCAGCATTTT | CASSEDRGPSQPQHF
. | 16 | many | TRBJ2-2 | TRBV2 | TGTGCCAGCAGTGTCTATGCTAGTGAGAACACCGGGGAGCTGTTTTTT | CASSVYASENTGELFF
. | 10 | . | TRBJ1-1 | TRBV20-1 | TGCAGTGCAACGAACACTGAAGCTTTCTTT | CSATNTEAFF
TRBD1 | 13 | many | TRBJ1-1 | TRBV20-1 | TGCAGTGCTGCGGGACAGGGTCTCACTGAAGCTTTCTTT | CSAAGQGLTEAFF
. | 18 | few | TRBJ2-1 | TRBV7-8 | TGTGCCAGCAGCTTATTAGACATTCTACTGTCGTATGACAATGAGCAGTTCTTC | CASSLLDILLSYDNEQFF
. | 15 | few | TRBJ1-5 | TRBV3-1 | TGTGCCAGCAGCCAAGAGGAAGGGGCGCCGGAGCCCCAGCATTTT | CASSQEEGAPEPQHF
TRBD1 | 16 | few | TRBJ1-5 | TRBV7-8 | TGTGCCAGCAGCTTCACAGGGGTCGATAGCAATCAGCCCCAGCATTTT | CASSFTGVDSNQPQHF
TRBD2 | 16 | many | TRBJ2-1 | TRBV13 | TGTGCCAGCAGCTTAGGACGGCCAGCGGGGAGGAATGAGCAGTTCTTC | CASSLGRPAGRNEQFF
TRBD1 | 18 | . | TRBJ2-1 | TRBV7-9 | TGTGCCAGCAGCCCCCTCAGGGCCGACAGGGCCCACCACAATGAGCAGTTCTTC | CASSPLRADRAHHNEQFF
TRBD1 | 14 | . | TRBJ2-1 | TRBV10-1 | TGCGCCAGCAGTGAGACCCGGGACAGCAATGAGCAGTTCTTC | CASSETRDSNEQFF
. | 13 | few | TRBJ1-6 | TRBV24-1 | TGTGCCACCTCGAGCTCCTATAATTCACCCCTCCACTTT | CATSSSYNSPLHF
. | 12 | . | TRBJ2-1 | TRBV20-1 | TGCAGTGCTAGAGATCTGACCAATGAGCAGTTCTTC | CSARDLTNEQFF